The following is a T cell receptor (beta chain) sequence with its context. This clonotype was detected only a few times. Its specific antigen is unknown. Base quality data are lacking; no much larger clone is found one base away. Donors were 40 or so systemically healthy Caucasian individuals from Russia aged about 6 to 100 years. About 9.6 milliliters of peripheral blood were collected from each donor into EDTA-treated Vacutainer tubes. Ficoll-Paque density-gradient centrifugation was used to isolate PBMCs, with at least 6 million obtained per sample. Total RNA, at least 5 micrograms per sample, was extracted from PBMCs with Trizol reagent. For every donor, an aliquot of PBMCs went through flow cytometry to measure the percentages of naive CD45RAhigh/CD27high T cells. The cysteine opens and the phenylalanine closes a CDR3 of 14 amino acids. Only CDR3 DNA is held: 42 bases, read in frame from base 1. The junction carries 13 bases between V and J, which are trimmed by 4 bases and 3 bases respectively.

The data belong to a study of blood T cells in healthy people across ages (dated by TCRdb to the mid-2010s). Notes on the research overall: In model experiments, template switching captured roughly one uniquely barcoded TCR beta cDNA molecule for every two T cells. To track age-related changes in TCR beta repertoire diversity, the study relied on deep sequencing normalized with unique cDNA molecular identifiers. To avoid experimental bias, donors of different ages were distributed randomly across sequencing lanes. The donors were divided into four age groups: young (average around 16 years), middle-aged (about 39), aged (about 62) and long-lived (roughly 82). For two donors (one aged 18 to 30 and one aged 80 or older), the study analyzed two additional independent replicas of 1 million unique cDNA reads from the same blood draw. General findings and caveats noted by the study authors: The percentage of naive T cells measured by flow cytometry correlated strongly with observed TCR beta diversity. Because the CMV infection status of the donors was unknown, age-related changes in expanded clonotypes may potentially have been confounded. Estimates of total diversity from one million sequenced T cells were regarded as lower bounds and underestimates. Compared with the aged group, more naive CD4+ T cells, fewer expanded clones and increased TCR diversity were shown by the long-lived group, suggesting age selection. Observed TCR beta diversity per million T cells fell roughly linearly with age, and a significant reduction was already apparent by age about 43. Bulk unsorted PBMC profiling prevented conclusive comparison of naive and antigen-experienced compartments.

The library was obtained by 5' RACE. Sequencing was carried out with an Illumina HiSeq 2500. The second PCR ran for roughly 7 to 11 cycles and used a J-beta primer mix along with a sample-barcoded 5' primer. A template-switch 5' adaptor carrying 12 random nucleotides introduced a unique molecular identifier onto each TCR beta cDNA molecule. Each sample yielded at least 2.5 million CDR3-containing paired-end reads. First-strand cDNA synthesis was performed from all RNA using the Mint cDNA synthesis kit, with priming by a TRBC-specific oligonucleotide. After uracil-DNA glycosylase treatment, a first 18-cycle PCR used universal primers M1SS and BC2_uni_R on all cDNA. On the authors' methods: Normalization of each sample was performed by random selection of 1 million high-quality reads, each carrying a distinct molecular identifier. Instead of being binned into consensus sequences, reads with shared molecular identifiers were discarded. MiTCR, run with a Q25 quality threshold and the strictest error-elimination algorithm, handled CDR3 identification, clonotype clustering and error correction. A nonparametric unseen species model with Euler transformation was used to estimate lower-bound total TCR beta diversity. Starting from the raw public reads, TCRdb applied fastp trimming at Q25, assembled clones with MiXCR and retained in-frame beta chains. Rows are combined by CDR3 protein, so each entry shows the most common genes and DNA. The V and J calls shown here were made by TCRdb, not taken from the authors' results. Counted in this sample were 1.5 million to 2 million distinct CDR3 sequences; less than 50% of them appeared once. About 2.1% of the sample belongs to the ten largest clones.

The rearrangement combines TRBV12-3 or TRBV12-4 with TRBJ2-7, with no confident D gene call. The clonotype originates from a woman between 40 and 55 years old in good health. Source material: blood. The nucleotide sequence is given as TGTGCCAGCAGTTCTCAGAGGAAAAGCTACGAGCAGTACTTC. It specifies CASSSQRKSYEQYF.